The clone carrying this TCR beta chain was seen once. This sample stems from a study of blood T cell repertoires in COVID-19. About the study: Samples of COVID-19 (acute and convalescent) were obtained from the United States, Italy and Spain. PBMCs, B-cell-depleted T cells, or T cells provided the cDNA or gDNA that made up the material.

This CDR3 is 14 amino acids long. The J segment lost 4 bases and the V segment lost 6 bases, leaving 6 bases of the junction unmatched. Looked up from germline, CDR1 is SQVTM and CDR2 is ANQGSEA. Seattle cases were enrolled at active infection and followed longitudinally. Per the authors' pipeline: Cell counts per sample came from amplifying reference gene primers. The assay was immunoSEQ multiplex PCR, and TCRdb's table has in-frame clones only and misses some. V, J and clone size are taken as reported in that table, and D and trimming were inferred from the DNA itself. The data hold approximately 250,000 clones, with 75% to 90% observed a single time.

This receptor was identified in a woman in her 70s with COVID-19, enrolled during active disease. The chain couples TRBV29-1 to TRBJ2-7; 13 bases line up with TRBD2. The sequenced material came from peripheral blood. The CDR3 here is CSVKTSGGAYEQYF. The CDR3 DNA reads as TGCAGCGTGAAAACTAGCGGGGGGGCTTACGAGCAGTACTTC.